This TCR beta chain is drawn from a study of cytomegalovirus exposure and HLA in healthy donors. The PCR had 60 Vbeta and 13 Jbeta primers. Methods used by the authors: A later analysis counted roughly 74 million unique TCR beta chains, about 11 million shared. Produced via immunoSEQ multiplex PCR; TCRdb's table is partial and in-frame only. That table furnishes V, J and clone size, whereas the DNA furnished D and trimming. The sample has tens of thousands of clones; approximately 65% are singletons. CDR1 is MNHEY, CDR2 SVGAGI, per germline. Losses at the gene ends were 2 bases for V and 3 bases for J; bases not matched to a gene: 2. The CDR3 is 15 residues long.

The V and J genes are TRBV6-5 and TRBJ1-3, with 9 bases that match TRBD1. The origin of this receptor is a male donor in good health and CMV-seropositive. The sample comprised PBMCs. The CDR3 DNA reads TGTGCCAGCAGTTACGGGACAGGGATTGGAAACACCATATATTTT. Translating gives CASSYGTGIGNTIYF.